This T cell receptor (beta chain) originates from a study of blood T cell repertoires in COVID-19. This CDR3 contains 16 residues. Germline lookup yields CDR1 MGHRA and CDR2 YSYEKL. V was pared by 0 bases and J by 4 bases, with 15 bases between. Original processing methods: By means of reference gene primer amplification, nucleated cell counts were estimated. Sequenced by immunoSEQ multiplex PCR; TCRdb stores in-frame clones only, minus some. That table supplies the V and J calls and clone size; D and trimming were determined from the DNA. The sample holds more than 200,000 clones, about 90% seen once.

The chain has TRBV4-1 and TRBJ1-2; the D is unclear. This TCR was recovered from a woman aged 45-65 years with acute or convalescent COVID-19. Sequencing was done on a sample of peripheral blood. The CDR3 region is CASSQDSTVDFYGYTF. The CDR3 bases are TGCGCCAGCAGCCAAGATTCCACAGTGGATTTCTATGGCTACACCTTC.